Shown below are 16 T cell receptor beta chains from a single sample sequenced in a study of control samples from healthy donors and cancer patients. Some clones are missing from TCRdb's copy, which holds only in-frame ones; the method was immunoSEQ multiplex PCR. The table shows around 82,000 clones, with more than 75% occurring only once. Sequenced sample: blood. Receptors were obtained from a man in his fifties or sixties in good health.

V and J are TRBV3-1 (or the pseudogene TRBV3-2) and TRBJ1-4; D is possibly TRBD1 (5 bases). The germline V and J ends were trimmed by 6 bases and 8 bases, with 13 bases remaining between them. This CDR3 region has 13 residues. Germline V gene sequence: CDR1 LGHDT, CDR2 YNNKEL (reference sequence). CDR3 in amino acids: CASRRGVEEKLFF. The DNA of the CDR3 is TGTGCCAGCAGACGAGGGGTTGAGGAAAAACTGTTTTTT.

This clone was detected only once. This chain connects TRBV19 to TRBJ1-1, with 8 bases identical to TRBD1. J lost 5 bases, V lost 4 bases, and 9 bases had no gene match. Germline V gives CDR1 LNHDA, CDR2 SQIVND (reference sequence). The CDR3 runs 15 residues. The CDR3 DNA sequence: TGTGCCAGTAGTACCTCAGGGGGCGCGAGGACTGAAGCTTTCTTT. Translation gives CASSTSGGARTEAFF.

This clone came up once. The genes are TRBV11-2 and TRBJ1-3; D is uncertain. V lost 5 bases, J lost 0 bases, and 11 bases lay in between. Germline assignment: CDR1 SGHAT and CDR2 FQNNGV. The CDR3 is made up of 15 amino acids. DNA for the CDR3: TGTGCCAGCAGCGTTACAGTCACCTCTGGAAACACCATATATTTT. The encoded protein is CASSVTVTSGNTIYF.

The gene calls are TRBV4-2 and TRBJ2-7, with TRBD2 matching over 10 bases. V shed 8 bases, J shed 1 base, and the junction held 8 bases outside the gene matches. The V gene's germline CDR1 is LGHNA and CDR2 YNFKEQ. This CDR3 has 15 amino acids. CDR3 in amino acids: CASGEREGGSYEQYF. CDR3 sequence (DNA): TGTGCCAGCGGGGAGCGGGAGGGTGGGTCCTACGAGCAGTACTTC.

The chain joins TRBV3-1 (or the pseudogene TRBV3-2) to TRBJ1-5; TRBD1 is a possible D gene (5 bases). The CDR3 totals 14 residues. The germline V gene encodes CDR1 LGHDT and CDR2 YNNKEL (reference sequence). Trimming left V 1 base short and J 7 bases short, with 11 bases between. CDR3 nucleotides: TGTGCCAGCAGCCAAGGAGGGGCAGAACAGCCCCAGCATTTT. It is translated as CASSQGGAEQPQHF.

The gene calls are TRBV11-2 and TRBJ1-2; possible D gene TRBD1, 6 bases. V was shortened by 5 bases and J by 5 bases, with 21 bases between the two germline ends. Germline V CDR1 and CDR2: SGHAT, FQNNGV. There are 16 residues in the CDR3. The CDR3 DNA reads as TGTGCCAGCAGCCCTCCCGGGACACAAGCCTTTTATGGCTACACCTTC. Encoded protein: CASSPPGTQAFYGYTF.

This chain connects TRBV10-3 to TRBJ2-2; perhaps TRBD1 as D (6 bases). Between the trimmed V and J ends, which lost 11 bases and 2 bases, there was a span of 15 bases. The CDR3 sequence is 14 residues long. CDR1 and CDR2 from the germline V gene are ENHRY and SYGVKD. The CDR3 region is CAAKTGTNTGELFF. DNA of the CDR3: TGTGCCGCTAAAACCGGGACAAACACCGGGGAGCTGTTTTTT.

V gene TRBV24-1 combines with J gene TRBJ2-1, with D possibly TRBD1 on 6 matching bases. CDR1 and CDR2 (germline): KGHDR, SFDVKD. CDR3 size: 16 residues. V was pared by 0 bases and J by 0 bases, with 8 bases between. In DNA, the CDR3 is TGTGCCACCAGTGATTTGCAGGGGAGCTCCTACAATGAGCAGTTCTTC. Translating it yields CATSDLQGSSYNEQFF.

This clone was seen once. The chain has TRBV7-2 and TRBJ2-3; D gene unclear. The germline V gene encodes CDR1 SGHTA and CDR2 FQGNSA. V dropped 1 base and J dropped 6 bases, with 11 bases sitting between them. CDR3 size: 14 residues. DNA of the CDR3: TGTGCCAGCAGCTTAGGACTCTCGATGGATACGCAGTATTTT. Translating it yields CASSLGLSMDTQYF.

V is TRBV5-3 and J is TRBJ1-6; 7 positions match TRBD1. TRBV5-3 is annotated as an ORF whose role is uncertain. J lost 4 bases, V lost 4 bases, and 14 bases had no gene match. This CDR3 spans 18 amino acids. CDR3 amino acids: CARSVDRVSYKYNSPLHF. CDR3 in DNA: TGTGCCAGAAGCGTTGACAGGGTATCTTATAAGTATAATTCACCCCTCCACTTT.

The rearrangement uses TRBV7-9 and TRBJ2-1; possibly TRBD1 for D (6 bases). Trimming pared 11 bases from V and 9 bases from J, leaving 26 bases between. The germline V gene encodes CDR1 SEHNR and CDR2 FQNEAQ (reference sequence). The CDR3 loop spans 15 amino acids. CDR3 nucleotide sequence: TGTGCCCTCCGAGGGGGAGCGGACATAGAGGGTGAGCAGTTCTTC. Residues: CALRGGADIEGEQFF. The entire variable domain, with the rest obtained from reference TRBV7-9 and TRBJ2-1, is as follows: DTGVSQNPRHKITKRGQNVTFRCDPISEHNRLYWYRQTLGQGPEFLTYFQNEAQLEKSRLLSDRFSAERPKGSFSTLEIQRTEQGDSAMYLCALRGGADIEGEQFFGPGTRLTVL.

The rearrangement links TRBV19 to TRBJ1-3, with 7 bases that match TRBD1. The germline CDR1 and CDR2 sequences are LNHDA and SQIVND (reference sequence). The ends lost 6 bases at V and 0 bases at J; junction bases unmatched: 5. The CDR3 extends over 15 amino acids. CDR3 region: CASSEQGSSGNTIYF. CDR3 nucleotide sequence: TGTGCCAGTAGCGAACAGGGGTCCTCTGGAAACACCATATATTTT.

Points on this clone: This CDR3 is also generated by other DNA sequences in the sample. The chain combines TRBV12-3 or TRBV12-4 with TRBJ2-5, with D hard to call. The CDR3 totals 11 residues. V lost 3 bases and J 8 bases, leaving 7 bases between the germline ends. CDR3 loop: CASSLGETQYF. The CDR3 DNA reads TGTGCCAGCAGTTTGGGTGAAACCCAGTACTTC.

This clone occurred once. CDR3 region: CASSQDEGYGNQPQHF. CDR3 in DNA: TGCGCCAGCAGCCAAGATGAGGGTTACGGCAATCAGCCCCAGCATTTT. The chain has TRBV4-3 and TRBJ1-5, with unresolved D. The V gene's germline CDR1 is LGHNA and CDR2 YSLEER. The ends were cut back, 0 bases at V and 2 bases at J, with 11 bases in the middle. The CDR3 is 16 amino acids.

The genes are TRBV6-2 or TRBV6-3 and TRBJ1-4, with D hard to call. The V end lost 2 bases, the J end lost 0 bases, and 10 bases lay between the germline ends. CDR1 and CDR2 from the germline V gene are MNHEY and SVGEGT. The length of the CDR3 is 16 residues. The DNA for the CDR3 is TGTGCCAGCAGTTACGCAATACATGCAACTAATGAAAAACTGTTTTTT. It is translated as CASSYAIHATNEKLFF.

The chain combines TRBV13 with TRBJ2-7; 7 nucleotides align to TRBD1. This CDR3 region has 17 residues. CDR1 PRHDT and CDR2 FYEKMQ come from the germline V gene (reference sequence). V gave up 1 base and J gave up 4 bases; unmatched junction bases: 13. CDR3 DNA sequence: TGTGCCAGCAGCTTAGACACTAGGGACAGCAGGAGGTACGAGCAGTACTTC. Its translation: CASSLDTRDSRRYEQYF.